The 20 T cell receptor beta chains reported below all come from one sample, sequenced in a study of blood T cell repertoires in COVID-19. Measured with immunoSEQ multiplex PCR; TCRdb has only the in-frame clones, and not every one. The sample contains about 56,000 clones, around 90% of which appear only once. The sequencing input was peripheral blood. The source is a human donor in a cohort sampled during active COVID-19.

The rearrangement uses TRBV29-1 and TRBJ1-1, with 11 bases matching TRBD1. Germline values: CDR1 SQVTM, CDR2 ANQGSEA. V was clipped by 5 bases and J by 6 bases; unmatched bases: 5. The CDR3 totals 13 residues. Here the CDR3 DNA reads TGCAGCGTTCGGACAGGGGGCCTCTCTGAAGCTTTCTTT. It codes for CSVRTGGLSEAFF.

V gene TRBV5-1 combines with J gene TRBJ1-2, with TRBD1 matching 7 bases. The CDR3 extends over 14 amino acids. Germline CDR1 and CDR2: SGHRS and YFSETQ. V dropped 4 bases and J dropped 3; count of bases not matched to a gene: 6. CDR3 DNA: TGCGCCAGCAGCCCGCAGGGGGGAGACTATGGCTACACCTTC. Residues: CASSPQGGDYGYTF.

CDR3 region: CASSLSSKNIQYF. The CDR3 DNA reads as TGTGCCAGCAGTTTATCCTCCAAAAACATTCAGTACTTC. The chain is built from TRBV27 and TRBJ2-4; D remains unclear. Germline CDR1 MNHEY, CDR2 SMNVEV (reference sequence). V lost 0 bases, J lost 2 bases, and 2 bases lay in between. CDR3 length: 13 residues.

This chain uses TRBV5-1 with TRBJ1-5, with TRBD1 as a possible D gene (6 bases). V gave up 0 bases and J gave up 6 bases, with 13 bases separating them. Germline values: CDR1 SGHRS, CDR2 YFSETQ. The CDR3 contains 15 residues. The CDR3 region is CASSLAGGPGQPQHF. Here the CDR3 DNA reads TGCGCCAGCAGCTTGGCCGGGGGGCCCGGTCAGCCCCAGCATTTT.

The CDR3 protein is CASSPADSFDGYTF. CDR3 DNA sequence: TGTGCCAGCAGCCCGGCGGACAGCTTCGATGGCTACACCTTC. The gene calls are TRBV7-3 and TRBJ1-2; D is perhaps TRBD1 (6 bases). Germline assignment: CDR1 SGHTA and CDR2 FQGTGA. The CDR3 is 14 residues long. The ends were cut back, 5 bases at V and 6 bases at J, with 16 bases in the middle.

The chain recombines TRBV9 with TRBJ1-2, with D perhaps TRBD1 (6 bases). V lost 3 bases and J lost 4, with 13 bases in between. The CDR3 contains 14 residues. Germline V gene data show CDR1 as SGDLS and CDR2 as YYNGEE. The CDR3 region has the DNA TGTGCCAGCAGCGCCGGTGGACAGATCTATGGCTACACCTTC. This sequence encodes CASSAGGQIYGYTF.

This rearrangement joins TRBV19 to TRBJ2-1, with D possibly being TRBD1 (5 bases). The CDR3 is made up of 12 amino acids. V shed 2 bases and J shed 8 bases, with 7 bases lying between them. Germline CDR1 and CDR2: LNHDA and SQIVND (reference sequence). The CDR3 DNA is TGTGCCAGTAGTATACAGGGATATGAGCAGTTCTTC. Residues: CASSIQGYEQFF.

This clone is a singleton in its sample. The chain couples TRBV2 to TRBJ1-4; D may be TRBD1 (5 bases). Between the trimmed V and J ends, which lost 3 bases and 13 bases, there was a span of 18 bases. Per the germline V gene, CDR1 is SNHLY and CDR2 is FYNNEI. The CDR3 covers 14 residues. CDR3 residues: CASSDGPNPGGLFF. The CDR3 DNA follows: TGTGCCAGCAGTGATGGGCCTAACCCCGGGGGACTGTTTTTT.

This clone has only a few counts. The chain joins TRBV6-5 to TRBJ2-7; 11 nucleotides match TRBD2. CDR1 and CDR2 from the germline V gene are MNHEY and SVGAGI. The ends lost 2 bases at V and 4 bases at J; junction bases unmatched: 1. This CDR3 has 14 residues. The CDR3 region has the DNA TGTGCCAGCAGTTACCGGACTAGCGGGTACGAGCAGTACTTC. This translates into CASSYRTSGYEQYF.

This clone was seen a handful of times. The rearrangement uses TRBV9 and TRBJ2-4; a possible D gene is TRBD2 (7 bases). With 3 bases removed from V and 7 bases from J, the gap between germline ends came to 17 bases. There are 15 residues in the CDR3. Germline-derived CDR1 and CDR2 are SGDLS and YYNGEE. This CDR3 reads CASSADGGGLNIQYF. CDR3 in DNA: TGTGCCAGCAGCGCCGATGGGGGGGGGCTGAACATTCAGTACTTC.

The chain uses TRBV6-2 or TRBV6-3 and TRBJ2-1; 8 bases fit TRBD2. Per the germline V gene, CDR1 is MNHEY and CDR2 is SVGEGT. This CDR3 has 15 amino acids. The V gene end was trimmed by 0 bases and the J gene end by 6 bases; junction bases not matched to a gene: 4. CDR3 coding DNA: TGTGCCAGCAGTTACTCCGGGGGGGCCTCCAATGAGCAGTTCTTC. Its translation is CASSYSGGASNEQFF.

This chain's CDR3 is CATSRAFPGLAGGSYNEQFF. The CDR3 DNA follows: TGTGCCACCAGCAGAGCTTTTCCGGGACTAGCGGGTGGCTCCTACAATGAGCAGTTCTTC. The chain couples TRBV15 to TRBJ2-1; TRBD2 agrees at 12 bases. V lost 1 base and J lost 0; bases outside the gene matches: 10. The germline CDR1 and CDR2 sequences are LNHNV and YYDKDF (reference sequence). The CDR3 has 20 amino acids.

The CDR3 DNA reads TGTGCCATCAGGATGGGGACAGGGAGGAACTATAACTATGGCTACACCTTC. Its translation is CAIRMGTGRNYNYGYTF. The chain uses TRBV10-3 and TRBJ1-2; 9 positions match TRBD1. Germline assignment: CDR1 ENHRY and CDR2 SYGVKD. The CDR3 length is 17 residues. J gave up 1 base and V 6 bases, and 12 bases lay outside the gene matches.

The CDR3 region is CASSIDRDRGQAFF. CDR3 nucleotides: TGTGCCAGTAGTATAGACCGGGACAGGGGGCAAGCTTTCTTT. The chain joins TRBV19 to TRBJ1-1; 12 bases align to TRBD1. Per germline, CDR1 LNHDA and CDR2 SQIVND (reference sequence). The V and J ends lost 0 bases and 9 bases, in that order; junction bases with no gene match: 2. This CDR3 has 14 residues.

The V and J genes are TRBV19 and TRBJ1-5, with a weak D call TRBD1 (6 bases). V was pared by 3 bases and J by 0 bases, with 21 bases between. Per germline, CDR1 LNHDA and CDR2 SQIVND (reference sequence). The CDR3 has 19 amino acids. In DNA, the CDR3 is TGTGCCAGTAGTATCGGGGGGGGGCGGAGGAAATATAGCAATCAGCCCCAGCATTTT. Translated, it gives CASSIGGGRRKYSNQPQHF.

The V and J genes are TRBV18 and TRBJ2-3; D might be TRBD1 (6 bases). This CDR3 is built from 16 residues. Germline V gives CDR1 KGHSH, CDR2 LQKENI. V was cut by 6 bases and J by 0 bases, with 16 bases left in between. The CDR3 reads CASSMSGTSSTDTQYF. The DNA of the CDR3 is TGTGCCAGCTCTATGTCCGGGACAAGTAGCACAGATACGCAGTATTTT.

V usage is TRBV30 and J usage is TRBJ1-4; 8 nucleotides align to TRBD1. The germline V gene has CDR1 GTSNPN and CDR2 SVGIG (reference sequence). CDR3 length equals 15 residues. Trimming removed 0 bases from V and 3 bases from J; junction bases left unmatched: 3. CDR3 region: CAWSVGQGANEKLFF. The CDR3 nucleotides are TGTGCCTGGAGTGTCGGACAGGGTGCTAATGAAAAACTGTTTTTT. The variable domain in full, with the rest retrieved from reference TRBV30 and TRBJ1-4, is SQTIHQWPATLVQPVGSPLSLECTVEGTSNPNLYWYRQAAGRGLQLLFYSVGIGQISSEVPQNLSASRPQDRQFILSSKKLLLSDSGFYLCAWSVGQGANEKLFFGSGTQLSVL.

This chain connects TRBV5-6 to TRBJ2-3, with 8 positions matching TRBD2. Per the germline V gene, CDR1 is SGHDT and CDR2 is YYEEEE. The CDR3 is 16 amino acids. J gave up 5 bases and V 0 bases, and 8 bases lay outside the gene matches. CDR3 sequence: CASSLVSRGGEDTQYF. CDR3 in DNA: TGTGCCAGCAGCTTGGTGTCACGGGGGGGTGAAGATACGCAGTATTTT.

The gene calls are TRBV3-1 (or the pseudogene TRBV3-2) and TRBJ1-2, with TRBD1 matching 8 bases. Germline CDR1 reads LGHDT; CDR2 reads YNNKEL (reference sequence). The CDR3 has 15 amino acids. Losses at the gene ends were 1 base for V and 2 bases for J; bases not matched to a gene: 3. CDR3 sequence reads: CASSQGTGWNYGYTF. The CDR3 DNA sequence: TGTGCCAGCAGCCAAGGGACAGGGTGGAACTATGGCTACACCTTC.

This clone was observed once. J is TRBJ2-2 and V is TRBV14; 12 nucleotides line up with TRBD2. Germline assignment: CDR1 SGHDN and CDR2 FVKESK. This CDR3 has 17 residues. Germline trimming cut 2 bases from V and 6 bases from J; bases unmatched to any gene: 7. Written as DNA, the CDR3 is TGTGCCAGCAGCCAACTAGCGGGGGGGCCCCCGGCCGGGGAGCTGTTTTTT. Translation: CASSQLAGGPPAGELFF. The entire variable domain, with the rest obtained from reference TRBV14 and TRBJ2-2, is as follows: EAGVTQFPSHSVIEKGQTVTLRCDPISGHDNLYWYRRVMGKEIKFLLHFVKESKQDESGMPNNRFLAERTGGTYSTLKVQPAELEDSGVYFCASSQLAGGPPAGELFFGEGSRLTVL.